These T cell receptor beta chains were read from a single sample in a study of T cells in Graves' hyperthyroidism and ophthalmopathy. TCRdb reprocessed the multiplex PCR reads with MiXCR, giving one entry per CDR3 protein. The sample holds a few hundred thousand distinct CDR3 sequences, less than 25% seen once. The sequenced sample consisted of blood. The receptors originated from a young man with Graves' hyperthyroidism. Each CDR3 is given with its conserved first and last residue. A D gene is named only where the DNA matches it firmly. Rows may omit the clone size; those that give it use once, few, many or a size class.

TGTGCCAGCAGCTTGGGTATGGGGGGAAACACCGGGGAGCTGTTTTTT,CASSLGMGGNTGELFF,TRBV5-4,NA,TRBJ2-2,many
TGTGCCAGCAGTTTTGGGCTAGTCATCGGGGAGCTGTTTTTT,CASSFGLVIGELFF,TRBV28,NA,TRBJ2-2,NA
TGTGCCAGCAGGGGACATTTGAACACTGAAGCTTTCTTT,CASRGHLNTEAFF,TRBV6-1,NA,TRBJ1-1,many
TGCAGCGTTGTAGGGGACGAGCAGTACTTC,CSVVGDEQYF,TRBV29-1,NA,TRBJ2-7,NA
TGTGCCGCCGGTGGAGGCCCCCTCACCGGGGAGCTGTTTTTT,CAAGGGPLTGELFF,TRBV18,NA,TRBJ2-2,few
TGCAGTGCCCGCCTCGCCCTCGGGGAAGAGCAGTACTTC,CSARLALGEEQYF,TRBV20-1,NA,TRBJ2-7,NA
TGTGCCAGCAGTCTCGACAGGGGGTCTAGGACTGAAGCTTTCTTT,CASSLDRGSRTEAFF,TRBV28,TRBD1,TRBJ1-1,few
TGTGCCAGCAGCTCCCCGACGAGGGGGAACACTGAAGCTTTCTTT,CASSSPTRGNTEAFF,TRBV5-5,NA,TRBJ1-1,many
TGTGCCAGCAGTCCACTAGCGGGGGGGTCCATCGAAGAGACCCAGTACTTC,CASSPLAGGSIEETQYF,TRBV2,TRBD2,TRBJ2-5,many
TGTGCCAGCCGGTTTGACAAACAGTTCTGTCGGACTGAAGCTTTCTTT,CASRFDKQFCRTEAFF,TRBV6-4,NA,TRBJ1-1,NA
TGTGCCAGCAGTGGACGGGGGCATGGAAACACCATATATTTT,CASSGRGHGNTIYF,TRBV2,NA,TRBJ1-3,many
TGTGCCAGCAGCTTGCCGGGACGGTTCTCTGGAAACACCATATATTTT,CASSLPGRFSGNTIYF,TRBV11-1,NA,TRBJ1-3,many
TGTGCCAGCACGCCTGTCTTGGCATCCTACGAGCAGTACTTC,CASTPVLASYEQYF,TRBV12-3/TRBV12-4,NA,TRBJ2-7,NA
TGTGCCGGTTCCCTAGCGGGTAGTTACGAGCAGTACTTC,CAGSLAGSYEQYF,TRBV2,TRBD2,TRBJ2-7,many
TGCGCCAGCAGCCAAGATCGTCAGCCCCAGCATTTT,CASSQDRQPQHF,TRBV4-1,NA,TRBJ1-5,many
TGTGCCACCAGCAGAGGGGGGGGACTAGGGCAGCCCCAGCATTTT,CATSRGGGLGQPQHF,TRBV15,NA,TRBJ1-5,few
TGTGCCAGCAGTTACTCGGGAAGTCACCAGCCCCAGCATTTT,CASSYSGSHQPQHF,TRBV6-2/TRBV6-3,NA,TRBJ1-5,many
TGCGCCAGCAGCTTGGCCAATGGAAACTATGGCTACACCTTC,CASSLANGNYGYTF,TRBV5-1,NA,TRBJ1-2,many
TGTGCCAGTAGTATCGGGGATTTCTTTGAAGGGACCCAGTACTTC,CASSIGDFFEGTQYF,TRBV19,NA,TRBJ2-5,many
TGTGCCAGCAGTGAAGGGTACGAAGACCATATCGGGGGTGGCTACACCTTC,CASSEGYEDHIGGGYTF,TRBV6-1,NA,TRBJ1-2,many
TGTGCCACCAGTGATGCCGGGACTCACTATGGCTACACCTTC,CATSDAGTHYGYTF,TRBV24-1,NA,TRBJ1-2,NA
TGTGCCAGCAGTGAAGGTTCAGCGGGGGGGGAAGAGACCCAGTACTTC,CASSEGSAGGEETQYF,TRBV2,TRBD2,TRBJ2-5,many
TGCAGTGCTAGTGGGACAGTGATAGGGTTCGGAAACACCATATATTTT,CSASGTVIGFGNTIYF,TRBV20-1,TRBD1,TRBJ1-3,few
TGCGCCAGCAGCTTGGATCCAGGGGGCACACCCTACGAGCAGTACTTC,CASSLDPGGTPYEQYF,TRBV5-1,TRBD1,TRBJ2-7,few
TGTGCCTGGAGTGTACGGGGGTGGGCTTTCTTT,CAWSVRGWAFF,TRBV30,NA,TRBJ1-1,NA
TGTGCCAGCAGTTACAGGGCGGACGCGAACACCGGGGAGCTGTTTTTT,CASSYRADANTGELFF,TRBV6-5,NA,TRBJ2-2,many
TGTGCCAGCAGTCTACAGGGAAGTATCTCTGAAGCTTTCTTT,CASSLQGSISEAFF,TRBV12-3/TRBV12-4,NA,TRBJ1-1,few
TGTGCCAGCAGTTACTCGATTACCCCCGGGCCCTATGGCTACACCTTC,CASSYSITPGPYGYTF,TRBV6-5,NA,TRBJ1-2,many
TGTGCCAGTAGTCCAAGGGGCAGGTTTAGCAATCAGCCCCAGCATTTT,CASSPRGRFSNQPQHF,TRBV19,NA,TRBJ1-5,many
TGTGCCAGCTCACCCTCGGGACACGGTGGTGGCTACACCTTC,CASSPSGHGGGYTF,TRBV18,NA,TRBJ1-2,NA
TGTGCCAGCAGCCAAGGGGCAGCCCCCGCTGTTTCCACCTTC,CASSQGAAPAVSTF,TRBV6-1,NA,TRBJ1-2,many
TGTGCCAGCAGCTACGACCGGGACGGCCATGGCTACACCTTC,CASSYDRDGHGYTF,TRBV7-2,NA,TRBJ1-2,many
TGTGCCAGCAGCAAAACCGGGGGGACCTACGAGCAGTACTTC,CASSKTGGTYEQYF,TRBV28,TRBD2,TRBJ2-7,many
TGCAGTACCTTTAGCGGGGGCGGGTCCTACGAGCAGTACTTC,CSTFSGGGSYEQYF,TRBV20-1,TRBD2,TRBJ2-7,few
TGTGCCAGCAGCCGGCGGTCGAGGGGAGGCTACACCTTC,CASSRRSRGGYTF,TRBV25-1,NA,TRBJ1-2,many
TGTGCCAGCAGCATCACTAGCGGGGGGCCTGAAAACATTCAGTACTTC,CASSITSGGPENIQYF,TRBV7-2,TRBD2,TRBJ2-4,few
TGCAGTGCTAGGACGACCGGGGGAGGGTTCCCCTACGAGCAGTACTTC,CSARTTGGGFPYEQYF,TRBV20-1,TRBD2,TRBJ2-7,NA
TGTGCCAGCACCCCCCGCAGCGGGATAAACTACGAGCAGTACTTC,CASTPRSGINYEQYF,TRBV11-2,TRBD2,TRBJ2-7,NA
TGTGCCACCAGGCCCGCGGGGGAGAACACTGAAGCTTTCTTT,CATRPAGENTEAFF,TRBV24-1,NA,TRBJ1-1,many
TGTGCCAGCAGTTTCCGGACAGGGCCCGGCACCGGGGAGCTGTTTTTT,CASSFRTGPGTGELFF,TRBV12-3/TRBV12-4,TRBD1,TRBJ2-2,many
TGTGCCTGGAGCGTAAGTGGGTGGTCCGAGCAGTACTTC,CAWSVSGWSEQYF,TRBV30,NA,TRBJ2-7,many
TGTGCCAGCAGACCTACTTGGACAGGGGGCGATCAGCCCCAGCATTTT,CASRPTWTGGDQPQHF,TRBV6-2/TRBV6-3,TRBD1,TRBJ1-5,many
TGCGCCAGCAGTGAGTCCCTGAGGGACACCCTATCTTATGGCTACACCTTC,CASSESLRDTLSYGYTF,TRBV10-2,NA,TRBJ1-2,many
TGTGCCACCAGTGATCCATCTAGCGGGGGGGCCGAGACCCAGCACTTC,CATSDPSSGGAETQHF,TRBV24-1,TRBD2,TRBJ2-5,many
TGTGCCAGCAGTATTGCAGGGGTAGGGACTGAAGCTTTCTTT,CASSIAGVGTEAFF,TRBV27,NA,TRBJ1-1,NA
TGTGCCAGCAGTCCGTCGGGACAGGGGTTCGGCTACACCTTC,CASSPSGQGFGYTF,TRBV27,TRBD1,TRBJ1-2,many
TGTGCCAGCAGTTTAGCAGGTCATCAGCCCCAGCATTTT,CASSLAGHQPQHF,TRBV12-3/TRBV12-4,NA,TRBJ1-5,many
TGTGCCAGCAGTCACCGTGGGGGGGGCCACGAGCAGTACTTC,CASSHRGGGHEQYF,TRBV27,NA,TRBJ2-7,NA
TGTGCCAGCAGGCCACTTACAGGAGTCCCCGGGGAGCTGTTTTTT,CASRPLTGVPGELFF,TRBV7-6,NA,TRBJ2-2,many
TGCAGCGTTGTAAGAGGAGAAGAAGCTTTCTTT,CSVVRGEEAFF,TRBV29-1,NA,TRBJ1-1,many
TGTGCCAGCCGGCAGAATAGCAATCAGCCCCAGCATTTT,CASRQNSNQPQHF,TRBV6-1,NA,TRBJ1-5,many